This TCR beta chain is drawn from a study of blood T cells in healthy people across ages. The study's findings and limits: Comparison with aged donors showed that long-lived donors had more naive CD4+ cells and higher diversity. It was not possible, with unsorted PBMCs, to conclusively compare naive and antigen-experienced cells.

The V segment lost 2 bases and the J segment 2 bases; nucleotides outside the gene matches: 4. CDR1 DFQATT and CDR2 SNEGSKA come from the germline V gene (reference sequence). This CDR3 has 15 residues. This clonotype was picked up a small number of times. Antigen unknown. A second PCR, run for about 7 to 11 cycles, used a sample-barcoded 5' primer plus a J-beta primer mix. Every molecule of cDNA carried a tag from a template-switch adaptor with 12 random nucleotides. TCRdb ran MiXCR on the 5' RACE reads and lists one entry per CDR3 protein. The table records 270,000 or so distinct CDR3 sequences, about 25% of them present only once. A minimum of 6.5 million PBMCs was isolated per sample.

V is TRBV20-1 and J is TRBJ2-1; 9 bases fit TRBD1. The sequence derives from a woman in her sixties or seventies in good health. Sequenced input: blood. CDR3 region: CSARRDRAAYNEQFF. CDR3 sequence (DNA): TGCAGTGCTAGACGGGACAGGGCCGCCTACAATGAGCAGTTCTTC.